Each of the 16 T cell receptor beta chains below was sequenced from the same sample in a study of cytomegalovirus exposure and HLA in healthy donors. The PCR made use of 60 Vbeta and 13 Jbeta primers. Generated by immunoSEQ multiplex PCR, the TCRdb table keeps only in-frame clones and is missing some. The sample shows some 140,000 clones, roughly 73% of them seen only once. The sequencing input was PBMCs. All receptors come from a male donor in good health and CMV-seronegative.

J is TRBJ1-3 and V is TRBV6-1; D is possibly TRBD1 (5 bases). This CDR3 comprises 15 residues. The V and J ends lost 8 bases and 0 bases respectively, with 14 bases between them. Germline loops: CDR1 MNHNS, CDR2 SASEGT. The CDR3, as DNA: TGTGCCAGCGAGTTGACAGTGCTCTCTGGAAACACCATATATTTT. It encodes CASELTVLSGNTIYF.

The chain uses TRBV10-1 and TRBJ2-1, with 9 bases identical to TRBD1. The CDR3 covers 16 residues. V dropped 3 bases and J dropped 3; count of bases not matched to a gene: 6. Germline CDR1 reads WNHNN; CDR2 reads SYGVQD (reference sequence). The DNA for the CDR3 is TGCGCCAGCAGTGATGGGAGGACAGGGGACTACAATGAGCAGTTCTTC. Translated, it gives CASSDGRTGDYNEQFF.

The chain uses TRBV30 and TRBJ1-2; 8 bases are shared with TRBD1. The length of the CDR3 is 17 residues. Trimming at V came to 1 base and at J to 4 bases, leaving 14 bases not matched to a gene. Germline V gene data show CDR1 as GTSNPN and CDR2 as SVGIG (reference sequence). The CDR3, as DNA: TGTGCCTGGAGTGCTACTTGGCCCGGACAGGGTAGCTATGGCTACACCTTC. As protein: CAWSATWPGQGSYGYTF.

This clone was counted only a few times. A junction boundary mismatches the germline segment, possibly from a read error. The V and J genes are TRBV6-1 and TRBJ2-5; perhaps D is TRBD1 or TRBD2 (6 bases each). Germline CDR1 MNHNS, CDR2 SASEGT. The CDR3 spans 14 residues. DNA for the CDR3: TGTGCCAGCAGAGAAGGGGGGACTCAAGAGACCCAGTACTTC. Its translation is CASREGGTQETQYF.

The table lists this clone with a count of one. This rearrangement joins TRBV30 to TRBJ1-5; no firm D call. Between the trimmed V and J ends, which lost 0 bases and 2 bases, there was a span of 8 bases. Germline values: CDR1 GTSNPN, CDR2 SVGIG (reference sequence). This CDR3 is 14 amino acids long. In DNA form, the CDR3 reads TGTGCCTGGAGTGTAGGTGGAGGCAATCAGCCCCAGCATTTT. Its protein product is CAWSVGGGNQPQHF.

The sample holds one count of this clone. This sequence joins TRBV7-8 and TRBJ1-1; possible D gene TRBD1, 6 bases. Trimming stripped 5 bases from V and 0 bases from J, with 13 bases between. Germline V CDR1 and CDR2: SGHVS, FQNEAQ. This CDR3 is 15 amino acids long. CDR3 residues: CASSPNDRLNTEAFF. DNA of the CDR3: TGTGCCAGCAGCCCTAACGACAGGTTGAACACTGAAGCTTTCTTT.

The chain employs TRBV7-2 and TRBJ1-1, with D possibly matching TRBD1 (5 bases). Germline lookup yields CDR1 SGHTA and CDR2 FQGNSA. This CDR3 has 14 residues. Deletions cut 1 base from V and 3 bases from J, with 9 bases between. CDR3 nucleotides: TGTGCCAGCAGCTTAGGTGGGGCCTACACTGAAGCTTTCTTT. It is translated as CASSLGGAYTEAFF.

This clone was observed a handful of times. The chain recombines TRBV6-1 with TRBJ1-4, with 8 bases that match TRBD1. Looked up from germline, CDR1 is MNHNS and CDR2 is SASEGT. V trimming: 5 bases; J trimming: 8 bases; junction bases outside the gene matches: 10. The CDR3 covers 15 residues. The CDR3 protein is CASSRTGQGGEKLFF. The CDR3 bases are TGTGCCAGCAGTAGAACAGGACAGGGTGGGGAAAAACTGTTTTTT.

The table lists this clone with a few counts. The chain combines TRBV4-3 with TRBJ2-5; 8 bases are shared with TRBD2. V shed 4 bases and J 5 bases; nucleotides not matched to a gene: 9. Germline CDR1 and CDR2: LGHNA and YSLEER. The CDR3 spans 15 residues. CDR3 sequence: CASSPRGGPSETQYF. The CDR3 DNA follows: TGCGCCAGCAGCCCCCGCGGGGGGCCGTCCGAGACCCAGTACTTC.

The chain carries TRBV5-1 and TRBJ2-1; 10 bases fit TRBD2. The germline V gene has CDR1 SGHRS and CDR2 YFSETQ. V lost 2 bases to trimming and J lost 7 bases; unmatched junction nucleotides: 9. There are 16 residues in the CDR3. CDR3 nucleotides: TGCGCCAGCAGCTTTAGCGGGGGGACCATTGGGAATGAGCAGTTCTTC. Protein: CASSFSGGTIGNEQFF.

This clone was counted between two and nine times. The chain recombines TRBV29-1 with TRBJ1-1; no reliable D call. CDR3 length: 11 residues. The V end was cut by 4 bases, the J end by 4 bases, with 7 bases between. Germline V gene lookup returns CDR1 SQVTM and CDR2 ANQGSEA. CDR3 amino acids: CSVGPGTEAFF. For the CDR3, the DNA is TGCAGCGTTGGCCCCGGCACTGAAGCTTTCTTT.

CDR3 nucleotides: TGTGCCAGCAGACAATATCGGGGGGCAGATACGCAGTATTTT. Translated, it gives CASRQYRGADTQYF. The chain couples TRBV2 to TRBJ2-3; the match to TRBD2 covers 7 bases. V shed 6 bases, J shed 4 bases, and the junction held 7 bases outside the gene matches. Germline V gives CDR1 SNHLY, CDR2 FYNNEI. The CDR3 loop spans 14 amino acids.

This clone was recorded a few times. J is TRBJ1-3 and V is TRBV27; 12 bases map to TRBD1. The CDR3 runs 17 residues. Per the germline V gene, CDR1 is MNHEY and CDR2 is SMNVEV (reference sequence). V was pared by 5 bases and J by 5 bases, with 10 bases of the junction left unmatched. The CDR3: CASSKTSGTGGRNTIYF. DNA of the CDR3: TGTGCCAGCAGTAAAACCTCCGGGACAGGGGGCAGAAACACCATATATTTT.

This clone came up a few times. The gene calls are TRBV10-3 and TRBJ1-1; possible D gene TRBD1, 5 bases. The CDR3 extends over 12 amino acids. V was pared by 4 bases and J by 5 bases, with 8 bases between. CDR1 and CDR2 (germline): ENHRY, SYGVKD. The CDR3, as DNA: TGTGCCATCAGTGTGGGGGGGACTGAAGCTTTCTTT. It codes for CAISVGGTEAFF.

The chain couples TRBV13 to TRBJ2-5; D possibly corresponds to TRBD2 (6 bases). The CDR3 is made up of 15 amino acids. Per germline, CDR1 PRHDT and CDR2 FYEKMQ (reference sequence). Trimming stripped 0 bases from V and 3 bases from J, with 11 bases between. CDR3 sequence reads: CASSLGGGTEETQYF. CDR3 DNA sequence: TGTGCCAGCAGCTTAGGGGGCGGGACTGAAGAGACCCAGTACTTC. Full variable domain (remainder filled in from reference TRBV13 and TRBJ2-5): AAGVIQSPRHLIKEKRETATLKCYPIPRHDTVYWYQQGPGQDPQFLISFYEKMQSDKGSIPDRFSAQQFSDYHSELNMSSLELGDSALYFCASSLGGGTEETQYFGPGTRLLVL.

As regards this clone: The sample holds other DNA sequences that translate to the same CDR3. This chain joins TRBV5-1 and TRBJ2-1, with TRBD2 matching over 10 bases. J lost 0 bases, V lost 0 bases, and 6 bases had no gene match. Germline CDR1 and CDR2: SGHRS and YFSETQ. This CDR3 is 18 amino acids long. The CDR3 bases are TGCGCCAGCAGCTTGGGTGCTAGCGGGGGCAGCTCCTACAATGAGCAGTTCTTC. Amino acid sequence: CASSLGASGGSSYNEQFF.